The T cell receptor beta chain under discussion was sequenced for a study of tumor-infiltrating lymphocytes in primary liver carcinoma. TCR beta cDNA was prepared out of approximately 500 ng total RNA by means of a constant-region primer. Each TCR beta library was derived from three nested multiplex PCR rounds that employed slightly modified ARM-PCR. Both of the initial two PCR rounds ran for about 9 cycles and employed TRBV1-TRBV30 forward primers alongside a C-beta reverse primer. MiXCR, applied by TCRdb to the multiplex PCR reads, yields one record per CDR3 protein. Among tens of thousands of distinct CDR3 sequences, 60% to 85% were seen once, and the ten largest hold just under 30%. There are a few counts of this clonotype. Total RNA and DNA came together from about 19-30 mg of bulk tissue without cell sorting. Sampling targeted five separate regions of each tumor, which included the tumor centre.

The trim removed 6 bases at V and 1 base at J, leaving 8 bases unmatched. The CDR3 totals 17 residues. Looked up from germline, CDR1 is SNHLY and CDR2 is FYNNEI. This chain connects TRBV2 to TRBJ2-2, with 10 positions matching TRBD1. Sequencing was carried out using liver tumor tissue from sampling region 5. Sample subset: tumor region T5, tumor centre. This TCR derives from a man in his forties with primary liver carcinoma and hepatitis B virus infection. The CDR3, as DNA: TGTGCCAGCAGACCGGGACAGGGGAGGGGGAACACCGGGGAGCTGTTTTTT. This translates into CASRPGQGRGNTGELFF.